A selection of T cell receptor beta chains follows, all from one sample in a study of shared clonotypes between healthy human individuals. Libraries were prepared by immunoSEQ multiplex PCR; TCRdb keeps only in-frame clonotypes and omits some of them. The data show about 1.5 million clones, more than 95% seen once. What was sequenced was naive CD4+ T cells sorted from blood. These receptors all stem from a young man in good health. Both conserved end residues are trimmed from each CDR3.

J gene	V gene	CDR3 protein
TRBJ2-2	TRBV9	ASSVHSLGGGELF
TRBJ2-3	TRBV7-2	ASSLYGGSRRADTQY
TRBJ1-1	TRBV18	ASSGPMNTEAF
TRBJ2-7	TRBV7-2	ASSLVFLRRTVPYEQY
TRBJ2-1	TRBV5-6	ASSILRNEQF
TRBJ2-6	TRBV9	ASSVVAPGQGSGANVLT
TRBJ1-5	TRBV27	ASGWVGGVNQPQH
TRBJ2-2	TRBV7-3	ASSGTGSTGELF
TRBJ2-1	TRBV5-1	ASSLGDRVYNEQF
TRBJ2-3	TRBV10-1	ASSPPGATDTQY
TRBJ2-3	TRBV7-9	ASSPPTDTQY
TRBJ1-2	TRBV19	ASSISQGFGYGYT
TRBJ2-3	TRBV2	ASRPRDRGGTDTQY
TRBJ2-7	TRBV5-6	ASSFGQGAGSYEQY
TRBJ2-7	TRBV7-2	ASSLAQGRTYEQY
TRBJ2-1	TRBV9	ASSGGQRHEQF
TRBJ1-2	TRBV2	ASRGQGGGYT
TRBJ2-7	TRBV6-1	ASSSTGSGYEQY
TRBJ2-2	TRBV7-7	ASSFSSNRGELF
TRBJ1-3	TRBV5-1	ASSPPGQGGLAGNTIY
TRBJ1-1	TRBV18	ASSPQDRGLHTEAF
TRBJ2-7	TRBV6-6	ASSYRPPTRSYEQY